This T cell receptor (beta chain) comes out of a study of T cell responses to AZD1222 COVID-19 vaccine. Study as a whole: Second-dose intervals of approximately 4 or approximately 12 weeks were pooled.

The protocol was immunoSEQ multiplex PCR, while the TCRdb copy is restricted to in-frame clones and leaves out a portion. The sample lists 130,000 or so clones; 85% to 90% were seen once. The source material was peripheral blood, sampled on day 0 of AZD1222 vaccination. The source is an adult in good health.

CDR3 in DNA: TGTGCCAGCAGCTTGCGCGGCAGGAATAATTCACCCCTCCACTTT. Translated, it gives CASSLRGRNNSPLHF. This rearrangement joins TRBV5-6 to TRBJ1-6; D unresolved. The germline V gene has CDR1 SGHDT and CDR2 YYEEEE. This CDR3 has 15 residues. Trimming removed 1 base at V and 5 bases at J, with 10 bases between.